Listed here are 31 T cell receptor beta chains from one sample, sequenced in a study of blood T cell repertoires in COVID-19. Using immunoSEQ multiplex PCR, the repertoire was profiled, and TCRdb retains in-frame clones only, with some absent. The data contain over 120,000 clones, approximately 90% of them seen just once; the ten biggest clones take up 8.5% to 9.5%. The source material was peripheral blood. Receptors originate from a woman aged 50 to 60 with active or convalescent COVID-19.

This clone appeared a few times. The V and J genes are TRBV4-2 and TRBJ2-2, with unresolved D. The V end lost 0 bases, the J end lost 8 bases, and 4 bases lay between the germline ends. Looked up from germline, CDR1 is LGHNA and CDR2 is YNFKEQ. The CDR3 spans 12 residues. The CDR3 protein is CASSQDEGELFF. For the CDR3, the DNA is TGTGCCAGCAGCCAAGATGAGGGGGAGCTGTTTTTT.

The V call is TRBV3-1 (or the pseudogene TRBV3-2), the J call TRBJ2-1, with 12 bases lining up with TRBD2. The V gene end was trimmed by 4 bases and the J gene end by 7 bases; junction bases not matched to a gene: 2. The length of the CDR3 is 14 residues. Germline V gene data show CDR1 as LGHDT and CDR2 as YNNKEL (reference sequence). The CDR3 is CASSPSGGDNEQFF. CDR3 coding DNA: TGTGCCAGCAGCCCTAGCGGGGGGGATAATGAGCAGTTCTTC.

The chain couples TRBV6-6 to TRBJ1-2; 10 bases agree with TRBD1. V trimming: 2 bases; J trimming: 6 bases; junction bases outside the gene matches: 3. CDR3 length: 14 amino acids. In germline, CDR1 is MNHNY, CDR2 SVGAGI (reference sequence). In nucleotides, the CDR3 is TGTGCCAGCAGTTACCAGGGACAGGGGAATGGCTACACCTTC. It is translated as CASSYQGQGNGYTF.

With respect to this clone: The junction differs from germline at one of its ends, possibly a read error. V gene TRBV28 combines with J gene TRBJ1-1; 7 bases align to TRBD1. Germline CDR1 reads MDHEN; CDR2 reads SYDVKM. The CDR3 is 9 amino acids. The CDR3 here is CASSPGQIF. CDR3 sequence (DNA): TGTGCCAGCAGTCCGGGACAGATTTTT.

This chain joins TRBV3-1 (or the pseudogene TRBV3-2) and TRBJ2-3; 10 bases agree with TRBD2. The CDR3 length is 17 residues. Germline loops: CDR1 LGHDT, CDR2 YNNKEL (reference sequence). Unmatched junction bases numbered 7, after V lost 0 bases and J lost 4 bases. The CDR3 coding sequence is TGTGCCAGCAGCCAAGATCGCTCTAGCGGGAGTGCAGATACGCAGTATTTT. Translating gives CASSQDRSSGSADTQYF.

Note on this clone: A read error may account for a junction end that differs from germline. The CDR3: CASSVRLASGRALQWEQFF. Here the CDR3 DNA reads TGTGCTAGCAGCGTTCGATTAGCGAGCGGGAGAGCCCTACAGTGGGAGCAGTTCTTC. The J gene is TRBJ2-1, the V gene TRBV7-7; 8 positions match TRBD2. This CDR3 contains 19 residues. Germline V lookup: CDR1 SSHAT, CDR2 FNYEAQ (reference sequence). Looking up the rest from reference TRBV7-7 and TRBJ2-1 gives the full variable domain: GAGVSQSPRYKVTKRGQDVTLRCDPISSHATLYWYQQALGQGPEFLTYFNYEAQPDKSGLPSDRFSAERPEGSISTLTIQRTEQRDSAMYRCASSVRLASGRALQWEQFFGPGTRLTVL.

The chain joins TRBV28 to TRBJ1-1; D call uncertain. Germline V lookup: CDR1 MDHEN, CDR2 SYDVKM. Deletions cut 4 bases from V and 5 bases from J, with 17 bases between. The CDR3 runs 15 residues. The CDR3 sequence is CASSSHGSPGTEAFF. CDR3 bases: TGTGCCAGCAGTTCACATGGGTCTCCGGGGACTGAAGCTTTCTTT.

V is TRBV12-3 or TRBV12-4 and J is TRBJ2-1; 7 bases line up with TRBD2. The CDR3 is made up of 13 amino acids. The J segment lost 7 bases and the V segment lost 5 bases, leaving 5 bases of the junction unmatched. The CDR3 DNA sequence: TGTGCCAGCAGTGCGGGGGAGGGGAATGAGCAGTTCTTC. Its translation is CASSAGEGNEQFF.

CDR3 sequence (DNA): TGCGCCAGCAGCCAAGATGGATTAATGGGGACTAGAAGGAGCGAGCAGTACTTC. Protein sequence: CASSQDGLMGTRRSEQYF. The chain recombines TRBV4-1 with TRBJ2-7, with 8 bases that match TRBD2. Trimming cost V 0 bases and J 6 bases; bases outside gene matches: 16. The length of the CDR3 is 18 residues. In germline, CDR1 is MGHRA, CDR2 YSYEKL.

The V gene is TRBV15, the J gene TRBJ2-7; D is unresolved. Trimming took off 1 base at V and 12 bases at J, with 13 bases between the two ends. The length of the CDR3 is 12 residues. Germline loops: CDR1 LNHNV, CDR2 YYDKDF (reference sequence). Here the CDR3 reads CATSRAQAQMYF. CDR3 sequence (DNA): TGTGCCACCAGCAGAGCTCAGGCCCAAATGTACTTC.

This clone occurred once. One end of the junction is discordant with germline, which a read error may explain. The CDR3 loop is CASSQNRQATAQAQHF. DNA for the CDR3: TGTGCCAGCAGCCAGAACCGACAGGCGACCGCTCAGGCCCAGCATTTT. This chain joins TRBV4-2 and TRBJ1-5; tentatively, D is TRBD1 (6 bases). The CDR3 loop spans 16 amino acids. From germline, CDR1 is LGHNA and CDR2 YNFKEQ.

This clone has only one observation. The chain links TRBV30 to TRBJ2-3, with D hard to call. This CDR3 comprises 11 residues. From germline, CDR1 is GTSNPN and CDR2 SVGIG (reference sequence). The V end was cut by 0 bases, the J end by 9 bases, with 7 bases between. The CDR3 DNA reads as TGTGCCTGGAGTGTACAGATAACGCAGTATTTT. Translating gives CAWSVQITQYF. Complete variable domain (other parts from reference TRBV30 and TRBJ2-3): SQTIHQWPATLVQPVGSPLSLECTVEGTSNPNLYWYRQAAGRGLQLLFYSVGIGQISSEVPQNLSASRPQDRQFILSSKKLLLSDSGFYLCAWSVQITQYFGPGTRLTVL.

This rearrangement joins TRBV19 to TRBJ2-7; 7 bases are shared with TRBD2. Germline loops: CDR1 LNHDA, CDR2 SQIVND (reference sequence). V lost 6 bases, J lost 3 bases, and 5 bases stayed unmatched. The CDR3 has 13 amino acids. CDR3 amino acids: CASSDSGGYEQYF. The CDR3 bases are TGTGCCAGTAGCGACTCGGGAGGCTACGAGCAGTACTTC.

The rearrangement joins TRBV18 to TRBJ2-1; possibly TRBD2 for D (6 bases). CDR3 length: 16 amino acids. CDR1 is KGHSH and CDR2 is LQKENI in the germline V gene. V was pared by 1 base and J by 4 bases, with 14 bases between. The chain's CDR3 is CASSPQVSGEYNEQFF. DNA for the CDR3: TGTGCCAGCTCACCACAGGTTTCGGGGGAATACAATGAGCAGTTCTTC.

The table lists this clone with a count of one. V usage is TRBV30 and J usage is TRBJ2-7, with TRBD1 identical over 7 bases. This CDR3 is 13 amino acids long. The V gene end was trimmed by 3 bases and the J gene end by 4 bases; junction bases not matched to a gene: 6. The V gene's germline CDR1 is GTSNPN and CDR2 SVGIG (reference sequence). CDR3 amino acids: CAWSRDSEYEQYF. Written as DNA, the CDR3 is TGTGCCTGGAGCCGGGACAGCGAGTACGAGCAGTACTTC.

The J gene is TRBJ2-1, the V gene TRBV10-3; 16 bases align to TRBD2. There are 21 residues in the CDR3. Trimming removed 0 bases from V and 2 bases from J; junction bases left unmatched: 10. Germline CDR1 is ENHRY and CDR2 is SYGVKD. The CDR3 DNA reads as TGTGCCATCAGTGAGTCGCTAGGGACTAGCGGGAGGGCCTCGCCCTACAATGAGCAGTTCTTC. This codes for CAISESLGTSGRASPYNEQFF.

This chain uses TRBV5-5 with TRBJ1-1, with D unresolved. The CDR3 extends over 13 amino acids. Deletions cut 4 bases from V and 4 bases from J, with 11 bases between. Germline V gene data show CDR1 as SGHKS and CDR2 as YYEKEE (reference sequence). This CDR3 reads CASSLAGSTEAFF. For the CDR3, the DNA is TGTGCCAGCAGCCTTGCAGGTTCCACTGAAGCTTTCTTT.

As concerns this clone: An end of the junction does not agree with germline; a read error may underlie this. This chain connects TRBV30 to TRBJ1-1, with D hard to call. The CDR3 is 11 amino acids. Germline CDR1 GTSNPN, CDR2 SVGIG (reference sequence). Written as DNA, the CDR3 is TGTGCCTCCACCACCAACAGTGAAGCTTTCTTT. This sequence encodes CASTTNSEAFF.

The J gene is TRBJ2-3, the V gene TRBV3-1 (or the pseudogene TRBV3-2); a weak D match, TRBD2 (7 bases). The CDR3 loop spans 14 amino acids. Per the germline V gene, CDR1 is LGHDT and CDR2 is YNNKEL (reference sequence). Trimming stripped 6 bases from V and 3 bases from J, with 13 bases between. CDR3 sequence reads: CASSARGATDTQYF. CDR3 DNA: TGTGCCAGCAGTGCCCGGGGGGCTACAGATACGCAGTATTTT.

This sequence joins TRBV5-4 and TRBJ2-3; tentatively, D is TRBD2 (6 bases). The CDR3 runs to 14 residues. Trimming removed 1 base from V and 2 bases from J, with 8 bases in between. CDR1 and CDR2 from the germline V gene are SGHNT and YYREEE (reference sequence). The CDR3 region has the DNA TGTGCCAGCAGCTTGCGGGGACTCACAGATACGCAGTATTTT. It is translated as CASSLRGLTDTQYF.

This sequence joins TRBV28 and TRBJ1-2; weak D call: TRBD1 (6 bases). The V gene lost 7 bases and the J gene lost 8 bases, with 20 bases spanning the gap. Germline-derived CDR1 and CDR2 are MDHEN and SYDVKM. The CDR3 contains 14 residues. CDR3 bases: TGTGCCAGCACCAACGACGGGCAGGGGCTCGGCTACACCTTC. Amino acid sequence: CASTNDGQGLGYTF.

V gene TRBV7-8 combines with J gene TRBJ1-1; tentatively, D is TRBD1 (6 bases). Trimming took off 1 base at V and 5 bases at J, with 17 bases between the two ends. The CDR3 totals 16 residues. Germline V lookup: CDR1 SGHVS, CDR2 FQNEAQ. CDR3 sequence: CASSLDLARQGTEAFF. DNA for the CDR3: TGTGCCAGCAGCTTAGACCTTGCACGGCAGGGGACTGAAGCTTTCTTT.

The genes are TRBV5-6 and TRBJ1-5; D gene unclear. CDR3 size: 11 residues. Trimming stripped 4 bases from V and 6 bases from J, with 5 bases between. Germline lookup yields CDR1 SGHDT and CDR2 YYEEEE. CDR3 loop: CASSRGQPQHF. CDR3 in DNA: TGTGCCAGCAGCCGAGGTCAGCCCCAGCATTTT.

This chain links TRBV6-2 or TRBV6-3 with TRBJ1-1; D is unclear. Between the trimmed V and J ends, which lost 0 bases and 5 bases, there was a span of 10 bases. CDR3 size: 14 residues. Germline-derived CDR1 and CDR2 are MNHEY and SVGEGT. The CDR3 loop reads CASSYSGGGTEAFF. CDR3 nucleotides: TGTGCCAGCAGTTACTCGGGAGGTGGGACTGAAGCTTTCTTT.

This clone was counted between two and nine times. The chain is built from TRBV19 and TRBJ2-6; TRBD1 is a possible D gene (6 bases). The germline V gene encodes CDR1 LNHDA and CDR2 SQIVND (reference sequence). Trimming took off 6 bases at V and 0 bases at J, with 12 bases between the two ends. CDR3 length equals 16 residues. CDR3 nucleotides: TGTGCCAGTAGCCTACAGGGTACCTCTGGGGCCAACGTCCTGACTTTC. It translates to CASSLQGTSGANVLTF.

The J gene is TRBJ2-1, the V gene TRBV4-2, with 8 bases matching TRBD2. Trimming at V came to 0 bases and at J to 4 bases, leaving 5 bases not matched to a gene. Germline-derived CDR1 and CDR2 are LGHNA and YNFKEQ. The CDR3 has 16 residues. The CDR3 is CASSQDLLAEYNEQFF. CDR3 coding DNA: TGTGCCAGCAGCCAAGACCTACTAGCGGAATACAATGAGCAGTTCTTC.

The CDR3 here is CASSVGERQPQHF. The DNA of the CDR3 is TGTGCCAGCAGCGTAGGCGAACGTCAGCCCCAGCATTTT. The chain joins TRBV9 to TRBJ1-5; D not resolved. V gave up 0 bases and J gave up 6 bases, with 7 bases separating them. CDR3 length equals 13 residues. Germline values: CDR1 SGDLS, CDR2 YYNGEE.

This chain joins TRBV12-3 or TRBV12-4 and TRBJ1-1; D unclear. The CDR3 consists of 13 residues. The ends were cut back, 6 bases at V and 1 base at J, with 9 bases in the middle. The CDR3 loop is CASRAQQNTEAFF. In DNA form, the CDR3 reads TGTGCCAGCAGGGCACAGCAGAACACTGAAGCTTTCTTT.

The chain joins TRBV7-2 to TRBJ2-7, with TRBD2 matching over 15 bases. Looked up from germline, CDR1 is SGHTA and CDR2 is FQGNSA. V dropped 8 bases and J dropped 1; count of bases not matched to a gene: 9. CDR3 size: 17 residues. DNA for the CDR3: TGTGCCAGCGGAATCGGGACTAGCGGGGGGAGGTCCTACGAGCAGTACTTC. It is translated as CASGIGTSGGRSYEQYF.

The CDR3 protein is CASSLVASGSYEQYF. CDR3 bases: TGCGCCAGCAGCTTGGTAGCTAGCGGGAGTTACGAGCAGTACTTC. This chain uses TRBV5-1 with TRBJ2-7, with 10 positions matching TRBD2. Per germline, CDR1 SGHRS and CDR2 YFSETQ. The CDR3 covers 15 residues. J lost 4 bases, V lost 0 bases, and 4 bases had no gene match. Combining the CDR3 with reference TRBV5-1 and TRBJ2-7 gives the whole variable domain KAGVTQTPRYLIKTRGQQVTLSCSPISGHRSVSWYQQTPGQGLQFLFEYFSETQRNKGNFPGRFSGRQFSNSRSEMNVSTLELGDSALYLCASSLVASGSYEQYFGPGTRLTVT.

Only a few counts were recorded for this clone. The chain couples TRBV10-3 to TRBJ1-2; D is unresolved. The V end lost 10 bases, the J end lost 3 bases, and 9 bases lay between the germline ends. The CDR3 is made up of 11 amino acids. Germline values: CDR1 ENHRY, CDR2 SYGVKD. CDR3 coding DNA: TGTGCCACCCAGGTCGACTATGGCTACACCTTC. The encoded protein is CATQVDYGYTF.